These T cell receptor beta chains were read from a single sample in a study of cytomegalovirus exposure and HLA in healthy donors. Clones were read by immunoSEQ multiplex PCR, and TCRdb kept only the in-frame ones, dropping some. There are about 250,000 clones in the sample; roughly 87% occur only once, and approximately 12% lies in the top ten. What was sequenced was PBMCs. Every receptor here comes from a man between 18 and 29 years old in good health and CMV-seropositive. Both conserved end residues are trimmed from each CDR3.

AWIGSSGISYEQY,TRBV30,TRBJ2-7
ASRPTPYRTYEQY,TRBV27,TRBJ2-7
ASSEELGLAGFYEQY,TRBV2,TRBJ2-7
ASLLAGGGELF,TRBV28,TRBJ2-2
TSRPDIYNQPQH,TRBV1,TRBJ1-5
ASSLSLYYEQY,TRBV28,TRBJ2-7
ASSRRQGYGYT,TRBV28,TRBJ1-2
ASSLGQGGGETQY,TRBV5-1,TRBJ2-5
ASSDLTNTEAF,TRBV2,TRBJ1-1
ATTGNLYEQY,TRBV6-1,TRBJ2-7
ASSAGQGPPETQY,TRBV19,TRBJ2-5
AWNRGKGQETQY,TRBV30,TRBJ2-5
ASSRQVWDIQY,TRBV5-6,TRBJ2-4
ASSHNYEQY,TRBV27,TRBJ2-7
ASSSDFNEQF,TRBV2,TRBJ2-1
ASSSRANQETQY,TRBV6-6,TRBJ2-5
AWNSGNEGETQY,TRBV30,TRBJ2-5
ASSRVNSGRSTDTQY,TRBV4-1,TRBJ2-3
ASNPDRGGYNEQF,TRBV6-5,TRBJ2-1
ASSLVARDNYGYT,TRBV7-9,TRBJ1-2
ASSLGGATDYEQY,TRBV5-1,TRBJ2-7
ASSLGGTLSYEQY,TRBV5-6,TRBJ2-7
ASSPRLHNEQF,TRBV9,TRBJ2-1
ASSFISGTDTQY,TRBV7-3,TRBJ2-3
ASNSDGSPYNEQF,TRBV27,TRBJ2-1